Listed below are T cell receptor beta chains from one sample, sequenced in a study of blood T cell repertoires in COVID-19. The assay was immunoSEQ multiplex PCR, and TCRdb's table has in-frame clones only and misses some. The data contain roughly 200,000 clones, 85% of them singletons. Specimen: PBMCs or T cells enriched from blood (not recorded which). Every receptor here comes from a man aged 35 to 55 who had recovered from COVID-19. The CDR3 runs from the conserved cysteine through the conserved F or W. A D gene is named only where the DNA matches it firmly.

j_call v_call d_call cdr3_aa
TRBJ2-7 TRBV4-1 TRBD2 CASSQDSSGFSYEQYF
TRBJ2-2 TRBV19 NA CAGGFPGELFF
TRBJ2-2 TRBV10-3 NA CAISALGENTGELFF
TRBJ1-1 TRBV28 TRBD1 CASSSQGAGDTEAFF
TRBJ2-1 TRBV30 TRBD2 CAWSAGLATNEQFF
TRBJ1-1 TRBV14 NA CASSWGENTEAFF
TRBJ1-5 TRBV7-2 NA CASSLTVNQPQHF
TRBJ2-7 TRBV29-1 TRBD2 CSVEIAGGPSGYEQYF
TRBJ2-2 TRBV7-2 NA CASSLSEFANTGELFF
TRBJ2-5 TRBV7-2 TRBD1 CASSLVDRVETQYF
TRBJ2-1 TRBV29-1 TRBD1 CSVYRGREGNEQFF
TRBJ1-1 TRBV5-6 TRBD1 CASSLVRQGDTEAFF
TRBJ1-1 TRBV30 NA CAWNRPNTEAFF
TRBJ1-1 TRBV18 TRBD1 CASSPPGQGVIEAFF
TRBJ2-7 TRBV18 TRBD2 CASSPELAGEQYF
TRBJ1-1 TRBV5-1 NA CASSLGGEKNTEAFF
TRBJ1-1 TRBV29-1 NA CSVGRDTEAFF
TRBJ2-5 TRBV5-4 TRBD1 CASSAQGGPETQYF
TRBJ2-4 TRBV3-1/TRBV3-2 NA CASSRQENIQYF
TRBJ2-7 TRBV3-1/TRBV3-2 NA CASSQDTSRHEQYF
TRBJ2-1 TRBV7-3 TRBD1 CASSLAGTGGRNEQFF
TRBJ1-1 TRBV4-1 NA CASSQESFINTEAFF
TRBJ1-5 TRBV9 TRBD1 CASSSGGGSNQPQHF
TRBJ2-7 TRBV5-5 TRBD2 CASSGSGPSGGTYEQYF
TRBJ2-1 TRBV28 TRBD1 CASSLGPGQGAKDEQFF
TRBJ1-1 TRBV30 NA CAWRAGPNTEAFF
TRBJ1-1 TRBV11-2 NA CASSSTGPTEAFF
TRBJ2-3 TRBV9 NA CASSVGARRDTQYF
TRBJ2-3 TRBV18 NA CASSRAGGDTQYF
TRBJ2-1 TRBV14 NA CASSQIRYNEQFF
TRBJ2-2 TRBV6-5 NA CASSFRTGELFF